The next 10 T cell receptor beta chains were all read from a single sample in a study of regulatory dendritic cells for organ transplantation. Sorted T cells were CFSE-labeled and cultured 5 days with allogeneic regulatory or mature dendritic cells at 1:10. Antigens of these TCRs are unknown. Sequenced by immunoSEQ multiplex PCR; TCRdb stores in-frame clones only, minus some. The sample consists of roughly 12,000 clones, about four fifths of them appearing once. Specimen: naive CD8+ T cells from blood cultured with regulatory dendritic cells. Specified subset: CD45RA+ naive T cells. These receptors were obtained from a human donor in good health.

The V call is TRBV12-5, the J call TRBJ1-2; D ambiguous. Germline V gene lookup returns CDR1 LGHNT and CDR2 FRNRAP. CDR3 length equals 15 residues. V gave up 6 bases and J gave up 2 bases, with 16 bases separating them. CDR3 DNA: TGTGCTAGTGGCCCCGACCCAGGACTGAACTATGGCTACACCTTC. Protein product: CASGPDPGLNYGYTF.

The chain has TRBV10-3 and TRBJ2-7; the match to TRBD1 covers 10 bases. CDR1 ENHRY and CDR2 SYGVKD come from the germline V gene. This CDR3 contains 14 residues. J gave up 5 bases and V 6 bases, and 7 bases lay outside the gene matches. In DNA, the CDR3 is TGTGCCATCAGGCCGGGACAGGGGATCCACGAGCAGTACTTC. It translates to CAIRPGQGIHEQYF.

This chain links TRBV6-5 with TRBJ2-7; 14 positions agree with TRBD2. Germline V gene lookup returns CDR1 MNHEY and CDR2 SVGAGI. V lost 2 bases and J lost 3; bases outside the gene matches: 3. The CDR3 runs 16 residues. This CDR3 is CASSYLGLAGDYEQYF. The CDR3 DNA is TGTGCCAGCAGTTACCTGGGACTAGCGGGGGACTACGAGCAGTACTTC.

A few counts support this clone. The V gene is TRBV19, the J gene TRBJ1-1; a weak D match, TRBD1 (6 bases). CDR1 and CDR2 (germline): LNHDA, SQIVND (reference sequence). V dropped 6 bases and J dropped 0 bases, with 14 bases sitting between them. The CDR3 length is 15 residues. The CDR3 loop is CASRPTDRLNTEAFF. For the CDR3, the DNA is TGTGCCAGTAGACCGACCGACAGGCTGAACACTGAAGCTTTCTTT.

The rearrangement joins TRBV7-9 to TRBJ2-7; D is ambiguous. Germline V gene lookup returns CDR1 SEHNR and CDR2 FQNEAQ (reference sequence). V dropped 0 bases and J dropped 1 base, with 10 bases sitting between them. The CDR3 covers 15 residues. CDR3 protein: CASSLARQKSYEQYF. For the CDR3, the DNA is TGTGCCAGCAGCTTAGCGCGGCAGAAATCCTACGAGCAGTACTTC.

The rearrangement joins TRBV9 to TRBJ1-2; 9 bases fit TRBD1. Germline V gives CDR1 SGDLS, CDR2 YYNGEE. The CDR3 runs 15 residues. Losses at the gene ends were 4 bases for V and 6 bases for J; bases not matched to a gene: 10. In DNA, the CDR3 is TGTGCCAGCAGCTTAGGGACAGGGAAGATCGATGGCTACACCTTC. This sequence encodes CASSLGTGKIDGYTF. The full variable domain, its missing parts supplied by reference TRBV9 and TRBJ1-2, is DSGVTQTPKHLITATGQRVTLRCSPRSGDLSVYWYQQSLDQGLQFLIQYYNGEERAKGNILERFSAQQFPDLHSELNLSSLELGDSALYFCASSLGTGKIDGYTFGSGTRLTVV.

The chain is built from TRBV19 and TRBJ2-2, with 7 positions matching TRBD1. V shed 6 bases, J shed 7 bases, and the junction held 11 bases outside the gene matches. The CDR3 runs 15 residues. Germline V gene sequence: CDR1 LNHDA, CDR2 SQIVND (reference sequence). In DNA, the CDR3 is TGTGCCAGTAGGTCAGAGACAGGGATCGTCGGGGAGCTGTTTTTT. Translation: CASRSETGIVGELFF.

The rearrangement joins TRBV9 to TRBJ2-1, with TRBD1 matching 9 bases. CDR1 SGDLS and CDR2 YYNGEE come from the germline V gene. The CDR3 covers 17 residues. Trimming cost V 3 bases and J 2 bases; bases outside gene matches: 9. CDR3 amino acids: CASSGLQGAKAYNEQFF. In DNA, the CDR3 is TGTGCCAGCAGCGGCCTACAGGGGGCAAAAGCCTACAATGAGCAGTTCTTC. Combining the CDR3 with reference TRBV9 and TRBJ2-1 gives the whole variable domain DSGVTQTPKHLITATGQRVTLRCSPRSGDLSVYWYQQSLDQGLQFLIQYYNGEERAKGNILERFSAQQFPDLHSELNLSSLELGDSALYFCASSGLQGAKAYNEQFFGPGTRLTVL.

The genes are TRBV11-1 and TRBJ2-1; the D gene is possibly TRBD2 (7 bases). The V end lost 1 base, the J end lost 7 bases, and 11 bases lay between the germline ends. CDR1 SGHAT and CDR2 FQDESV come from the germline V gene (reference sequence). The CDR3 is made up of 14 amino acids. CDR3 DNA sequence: TGTGCCAGCAGCTTAGGGGGGGGGCGAAATGAGCAGTTCTTC. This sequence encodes CASSLGGGRNEQFF.

CDR3 sequence: CASSWRGGNQETQYF. CDR3 in DNA: TGCGCCAGCAGCTGGAGGGGGGGGAACCAAGAGACCCAGTACTTC. The chain couples TRBV5-1 to TRBJ2-5, with TRBD2 as a possible D gene (7 bases). The CDR3 contains 15 residues. Germline-derived CDR1 and CDR2 are SGHRS and YFSETQ. With 3 bases removed from V and 0 bases from J, the gap between germline ends came to 12 bases.